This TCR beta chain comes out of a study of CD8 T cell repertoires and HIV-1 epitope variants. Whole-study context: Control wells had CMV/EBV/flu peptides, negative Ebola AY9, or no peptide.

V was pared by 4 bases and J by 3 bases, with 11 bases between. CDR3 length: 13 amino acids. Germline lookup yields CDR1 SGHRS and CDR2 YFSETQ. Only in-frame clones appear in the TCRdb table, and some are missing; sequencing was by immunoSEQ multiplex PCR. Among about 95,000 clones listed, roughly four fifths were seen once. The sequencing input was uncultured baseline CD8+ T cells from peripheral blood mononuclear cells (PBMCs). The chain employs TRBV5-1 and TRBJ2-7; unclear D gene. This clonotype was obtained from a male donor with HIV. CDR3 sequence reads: CASSDLRSYEQYF. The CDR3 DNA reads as TGCGCCAGCAGCGACCTCCGAAGCTACGAGCAGTACTTC.